These 6 T cell receptor beta chains were all obtained from the same sample, sequenced in a study of CD8+ T cells in alopecia areata. Cells that came from pooled cutaneous lymph nodes were sorted using CD4, CD8alpha, NKG2D, NKG2ACE and other markers. cDNA serving as the sequencing template came from extracted, reverse transcribed RNA. The data were produced by immunoSEQ multiplex PCR, yet TCRdb's version contains in-frame clones alone and is incomplete. The record shows 270,000 or so clones for this sample, with no singletons present. The specimen sequenced was CD4+ T cells sorted from a lymph node. The receptors come from a C3H/HeJ mouse with alopecia areata. Strain haplotype (MHC): H2-k.

A remark on this clone: The gene names given are mouse names. The read terminates 3 residues before the CDR3 end, so the remaining end is supplied by the germline J gene. The chain carries TRBV1 and TRBJ1-6; D may be TRBD1 (5 bases). TRBJ1-6 is reported as an ORF; its role is uncertain. The germline CDR1 and CDR2 sequences are NSQYPW and LRSPGD (reference sequence). Trimming pared 1 base from V and 6 bases from J, leaving 10 bases between. CDR3 size: 15 residues. Incomplete CDR3 DNA: TGCACCTGCAGTGCAGGGGGTAGGGGTAATTCGCCC. The encoded protein is CTCSAGGRGNSP. The entire CDR3 protein is CTCSAGGRGNSPLYF.

This clone was counted only a few times. Mouse gene names apply. The read ends 4 residues before the CDR3 terminus; that terminus is restored from the germline J gene. The chain uses TRBV19 and TRBJ1-2; 10 bases fit TRBD1. The CDR3 totals 14 residues. Germline values: CDR1 FNHDT, CDR2 SITEND (reference sequence). The sequenced part of the CDR3 DNA is TGTGCCAGCAGAGGGACAGGGGAGGAGTCC. This codes for CASRGTGEES. The complete CDR3 reads CASRGTGEESDYTF.

This clone was counted between two and nine times. Gene names and germline match the mouse. This CDR3 is CATRAGANTGQLYF. The sequenced part of the CDR3 DNA is TGTGCCACCCGGGCAGGGGCAAACACCGGG. The chain carries TRBV19 and TRBJ2-2; possible D gene TRBD1, 6 bases. The read stops 4 residues short of the end of the CDR3; the missing end is completed from the germline J gene. CDR1 is FNHDT and CDR2 is SITEND in the germline V gene (reference sequence). Trimming took off 9 bases at V and 0 bases at J, with 12 bases between the two ends. This CDR3 is built from 14 residues. Variable domain in full (rest from reference TRBV19 and TRBJ2-2): GGIITQTPKFLIGQEGQKLTLKCQQNFNHDTMYWYRQDSGKGLRLIYYSITENDLQKGDLSEGYDASREKKSSFSLTVTSAQKNEMAVFLCATRAGANTGQLYFGEGSKLTVL.

Concerning this clone: The genes and germline here are from mouse. The read terminates 4 residues ahead of where the CDR3 ends, so the germline J gene completes it. The gene calls are TRBV13-1 and TRBJ2-5, with 7 bases that match TRBD2. Germline CDR1 is NSHNY and CDR2 is SYGAGN. This CDR3 is 15 amino acids long. V shed 5 bases and J 3 bases; nucleotides not matched to a gene: 9. The sequenced part of the CDR3 DNA is TGTGCCAGCAGAGGATTACTGGGGAAGCAAGAC. This codes for CASRGLLGKQD. The entire CDR3 is CASRGLLGKQDTQYF.

With regard to this clone: All gene names here are mouse names. The CDR3 end lies 4 residues beyond the end of the read and is filled in from the germline J gene. The rearrangement joins TRBV13-2 to TRBJ2-2; 7 bases line up with TRBD2. This CDR3 has 14 amino acids. V gave up 3 bases and J gave up 6 bases; unmatched junction bases: 5. Germline V CDR1 and CDR2: NNHNN, SYGAGS (reference sequence). CDR3 in amino acids: CASGGGGDPGQLYF. CDR3 bases read: TGTGCCAGCGGTGGGGGGGGAGACCCCGGG.

This clone appeared a few times. Gene names and germline refer to mouse. The read ends 4 residues early relative to the CDR3; the germline J gene fills the gap. The rearrangement uses TRBV13-1 and TRBJ2-1, with 8 bases identical to TRBD2. Per the germline V gene, CDR1 is NSHNY and CDR2 is SYGAGN. The V segment lost 4 bases and the J segment 0 bases; nucleotides outside the gene matches: 6. This CDR3 contains 16 residues. CDR3 DNA, as far as it was read: TGTGCCAGCAGTCCCGGGGGGGCGTATAACTATGCT. It encodes CASSPGGAYNYA. The whole CDR3 is CASSPGGAYNYAEQFF.